A single sample gave rise to the 9 T cell receptor beta chains below, sequenced in a study of T cell responses to AZD1222 COVID-19 vaccine. Here immunoSEQ multiplex PCR was the method, and the copy in TCRdb shows in-frame clones only, minus some. This sample has 120,000 or so clones, with about 95% found just once. This material consisted of peripheral blood, taken 28 days after the second AZD1222 dose. The receptors were gathered from an adult who received the AZD1222 COVID-19 vaccine.

The genes are TRBV11-2 and TRBJ2-7; TRBD2 matches at 7 bases. The V gene end was trimmed by 5 bases and the J gene end by 4 bases; junction bases not matched to a gene: 8. Germline CDR1 reads SGHAT; CDR2 reads FQNNGV. The CDR3 has 14 residues. CDR3 in amino acids: CASSQTGEGYEQYF. The CDR3 DNA reads as TGTGCCAGCAGCCAGACTGGGGAGGGGTACGAGCAGTACTTC.

V usage is TRBV18 and J usage is TRBJ2-7; TRBD2 is a possible D gene (6 bases). CDR3 length: 13 residues. Per the germline V gene, CDR1 is KGHSH and CDR2 is LQKENI. V was shortened by 1 base and J by 2 bases, with 6 bases between the two germline ends. Here the CDR3 DNA reads TGTGCCAGCTCACCACGGAGGGCCTACGAGCAGTACTTC. Translation: CASSPRRAYEQYF. Variable domain in full (rest from reference TRBV18 and TRBJ2-7): NAGVMQNPRHLVRRRGQEARLRCSPMKGHSHVYWYRQLPEEGLKFMVYLQKENIIDESGMPKERFSAEFPKEGPSILRIQQVVRGDSAAYFCASSPRRAYEQYFGPGTRLTVT.

This sequence joins TRBV18 and TRBJ2-1; no clear D gene. The CDR3 totals 11 residues. V lost 8 bases and J lost 0, with 2 bases in between. CDR1 and CDR2 from the germline V gene are KGHSH and LQKENI. The CDR3 is CASTSYNEQFF. DNA for the CDR3: TGTGCCAGCACCTCCTACAATGAGCAGTTCTTC. Looking up the rest from reference TRBV18 and TRBJ2-1 gives the full variable domain: NAGVMQNPRHLVRRRGQEARLRCSPMKGHSHVYWYRQLPEEGLKFMVYLQKENIIDESGMPKERFSAEFPKEGPSILRIQQVVRGDSAAYFCASTSYNEQFFGPGTRLTVL.

The rearrangement links TRBV7-8 to TRBJ1-2; tentative D call: TRBD1 (6 bases). The CDR3 spans 14 residues. With 5 bases removed from V and 10 bases from J, the gap between germline ends came to 20 bases. Germline assignment: CDR1 SGHVS and CDR2 FQNEAQ. CDR3 coding DNA: TGTGCCAGCAGCCCACGGGACACCACTACTACCTACACCTTC. This sequence encodes CASSPRDTTTTYTF.

J is TRBJ1-2 and V is TRBV6-5; D remains unclear. Germline CDR1 MNHEY, CDR2 SVGAGI. The CDR3 consists of 12 residues. V was shortened by 8 bases and J by 4 bases, with 11 bases between the two germline ends. Here the CDR3 reads CASRSEIYGYTF. CDR3 DNA sequence: TGTGCCAGCCGCTCTGAAATCTATGGCTACACCTTC.

V is TRBV19 and J is TRBJ1-1, with D perhaps matching TRBD1 (5 bases). The germline CDR1 and CDR2 sequences are LNHDA and SQIVND (reference sequence). The length of the CDR3 is 14 residues. V lost 6 bases to trimming and J lost 0 bases, with 11 bases between them. The CDR3 bases are TGTGCCAGTAGCTACAGGTCCATGAACACTGAAGCTTTCTTT. It translates to CASSYRSMNTEAFF.

V usage is TRBV4-1 and J usage is TRBJ2-7, with D possibly being TRBD1 (5 bases). The CDR3 sequence is 17 residues long. The germline V and J ends were trimmed by 0 bases and 0 bases, with 15 bases remaining between them. The germline V gene encodes CDR1 MGHRA and CDR2 YSYEKL. The CDR3 nucleotides are TGCGCCAGCAGCCAAGATCACAGGCAACGTTTCTCCTACGAGCAGTACTTC. Amino acid sequence: CASSQDHRQRFSYEQYF.

V and J are TRBV12-3 or TRBV12-4 and TRBJ2-1; tentative D call: TRBD2 (5 bases). This CDR3 region has 12 residues. The V gene lost 3 bases and the J gene lost 10 bases, with 10 bases spanning the gap. DNA of the CDR3: TGTGCCAGCAGTTTCGGGTGGGAGGAGCAGTTCTTC. It codes for CASSFGWEEQFF.

The chain combines TRBV4-2 with TRBJ1-4; D unclear. Trimming left V 0 bases short and J 8 bases short, with 16 bases between. The V gene's germline CDR1 is LGHNA and CDR2 YNFKEQ. CDR3 length equals 16 residues. The CDR3 DNA reads as TGTGCCAGCAGCCAAGATATGGTGACATCCGCCGAAAAACTGTTTTTT. Its protein product is CASSQDMVTSAEKLFF.